This T cell receptor beta chain was recovered during a study of T cells after yellow fever vaccination. Study context: Fractions of low cell number were prepared using SMART-Seq v4 Ultra Low Input.

As to this clonotype: Its specificity is not known.

J lost 3 bases, V lost 4 bases, and 5 bases had no gene match. This CDR3 spans 14 amino acids. Per the germline V gene, CDR1 is SGHRS and CDR2 is YFSETQ. Points from the study as a whole: Contamination of FACS-sorted repertoires by abundant clonotypes from the bulk population could occur.

Template switching by 5'RACE produced TCR cDNA, adding a universal primer site and UMIs. TCRdb re-analysed the 5' RACE reads in MiXCR, keeping a single row per CDR3 protein. The sample contains 500,000 to 700,000 distinct CDR3 sequences, around 21% of which appear only once. This clonotype was obtained from a man younger than 40 who received the YFV17D yellow fever vaccine. The sample was PBMCs, taken 15 days after the yellow fever booster vaccination. The chain uses TRBV5-1 and TRBJ2-5, with 8 bases fitting TRBD1. This CDR3 is CASSTQGGEETQYF. For the CDR3, the DNA is TGCGCCAGCAGCACACAGGGGGGAGAAGAGACCCAGTACTTC.